These 32 T cell receptor beta chains were all obtained from the same sample, sequenced in a study of cytomegalovirus exposure and HLA in healthy donors. Researchers ran the PCR with 60 Vbeta and 13 Jbeta primers. Assay: immunoSEQ multiplex PCR; the TCRdb copy retains only in-frame clones and omits some. Here the sample spans tens of thousands of clones, more than 75% being singletons. Sequenced input: PBMCs. The receptors come from a man younger than 35 in good health and CMV-seronegative.

This clone came up a few times. J is TRBJ1-6 and V is TRBV18; a possible D gene is TRBD1 (6 bases). CDR1 is KGHSH, CDR2 LQKENI, per germline. This CDR3 is 16 amino acids long. Trimming removed 3 bases at V and 5 bases at J, with 14 bases between. The CDR3 DNA is TGTGCCAGCTCACCCGTACAGGGTCCAAATAATTCACCCCTCCACTTT. Translating gives CASSPVQGPNNSPLHF.

The chain's CDR3 is CASSLGGAGTMDEQFF. The CDR3 DNA reads as TGTGCCAGCAGCTTAGGAGGTGCGGGAACGATGGATGAGCAGTTCTTC. The chain is built from TRBV7-3 and TRBJ2-1, with a possible D match to TRBD2 (6 bases). Looked up from germline, CDR1 is SGHTA and CDR2 is FQGTGA. This CDR3 comprises 16 residues. Trimming cost V 2 bases and J 8 bases, with 19 bases left between them.

The rearrangement joins TRBV27 to TRBJ1-2; 7 bases align to TRBD1. Germline assignment: CDR1 MNHEY and CDR2 SMNVEV (reference sequence). V dropped 5 bases and J dropped 4; count of bases not matched to a gene: 7. This CDR3 has 14 residues. CDR3 coding DNA: TGTGCCAGCAGTCCGTTAGGGGGCACCTATGGCTACACCTTC. The encoded protein is CASSPLGGTYGYTF.

This clone has a handful of counts. This chain joins TRBV6-5 and TRBJ2-7; perhaps TRBD1 as D (6 bases). This CDR3 comprises 15 residues. The V end was cut by 2 bases, the J end by 0 bases, with 11 bases between. Germline assignment: CDR1 MNHEY and CDR2 SVGAGI. The CDR3 sequence is CASSYSRTDSYEQYF. The CDR3 bases are TGTGCCAGCAGTTACAGTAGGACAGACTCCTACGAGCAGTACTTC.

This chain links TRBV19 with TRBJ2-7; the match to TRBD2 covers 11 bases. CDR1 is LNHDA, CDR2 SQIVND, per germline (reference sequence). The CDR3 consists of 15 residues. V lost 8 bases to trimming and J lost 1 base; unmatched junction nucleotides: 7. The CDR3 DNA reads as TGTGCCAGTCAGATAGCGGGGGGGCTTTCCTACGAGCAGTACTTC. It yields the protein CASQIAGGLSYEQYF.

This sequence joins TRBV5-6 and TRBJ2-2; D is possibly TRBD1 (5 bases). Trimming pared 2 bases from V and 4 bases from J, leaving 12 bases between. The CDR3 runs to 15 residues. Germline V CDR1 and CDR2: SGHDT, YYEEEE. The CDR3 bases are TGTGCCAGCAGCTTTTGGGCCAGGGTCACCGGGGAGCTGTTTTTT. Translated, it gives CASSFWARVTGELFF.

The V call is TRBV29-1, the J call TRBJ2-3; D unclear. Trimming left V 7 bases short and J 3 bases short, with 11 bases between. The CDR3 is 12 residues long. CDR1 and CDR2 (germline): SQVTM, ANQGSEA. The CDR3 loop is CSAPMETDTQYF. CDR3 nucleotides: TGCAGCGCACCGATGGAGACAGATACGCAGTATTTT.

The chain is built from TRBV30 and TRBJ1-1, with D possibly TRBD1 on 5 matching bases. CDR1 GTSNPN and CDR2 SVGIG come from the germline V gene (reference sequence). This CDR3 comprises 13 residues. V gave up 2 bases and J gave up 0 bases, with 7 bases separating them. The CDR3 reads CAWSQGLNTEAFF. The CDR3 DNA reads TGTGCCTGGAGTCAGGGATTGAACACTGAAGCTTTCTTT.

This chain joins TRBV5-4 and TRBJ2-7; 7 bases match TRBD1. The germline gives CDR1 SGHNT, CDR2 YYREEE (reference sequence). The V gene end was trimmed by 0 bases and the J gene end by 4 bases; junction bases not matched to a gene: 1. The length of the CDR3 is 13 residues. This chain's CDR3 is CASSLATGYEQYF. In DNA form, the CDR3 reads TGTGCCAGCAGCTTGGCGACAGGGTACGAGCAGTACTTC.

The DNA of the CDR3 is TGTGCCAGCAGTTTGCGGACTGACTATGGCTACACCTTC. Its translation: CASSLRTDYGYTF. The chain links TRBV28 to TRBJ1-2; D gene unclear. Germline V CDR1 and CDR2: MDHEN, SYDVKM. V was pared by 3 bases and J by 3 bases, with 8 bases between. The CDR3 sequence is 13 residues long.

This chain uses TRBV6-4 with TRBJ1-6; no reliable D call. Trimming removed 0 bases from V and 14 bases from J, with 17 bases in between. Germline V gives CDR1 MRHNA, CDR2 SNTAGT. CDR3 length equals 15 residues. CDR3 loop: CASSDSFGVVRTLHF. CDR3 DNA: TGTGCCAGCAGTGACTCGTTCGGGGTCGTTCGTACCCTCCACTTT.

This clone appeared a single time. The chain has TRBV9 and TRBJ1-4, with TRBD1 matching 9 bases. The V segment lost 3 bases and the J segment 6 bases; nucleotides outside the gene matches: 6. The CDR3 contains 15 residues. Per the germline V gene, CDR1 is SGDLS and CDR2 is YYNGEE. CDR3 loop: CASSDRGRSHEKLFF. The CDR3 DNA is TGTGCCAGCAGCGACAGGGGGCGATCGCATGAAAAACTGTTTTTT.

This chain joins TRBV7-8 and TRBJ2-5; perhaps TRBD2 as D (6 bases). The J call may be wrong; the DNA end is better matched by TRBJ2-7. The CDR3 loop spans 15 amino acids. Germline-derived CDR1 and CDR2 are SGHVS and FQNEAQ. The CDR3 sequence is CASSVTGTGNYEQYF. Here the CDR3 DNA reads TGTGCCAGCAGCGTGACCGGGACTGGGAACTACGAGCAGTACTTC.

The chain combines TRBV9 with TRBJ2-1, with 10 nucleotides matching TRBD1. V trimming: 0 bases; J trimming: 7 bases; junction bases outside the gene matches: 4. Looked up from germline, CDR1 is SGDLS and CDR2 is YYNGEE. CDR3 length equals 15 residues. CDR3 coding DNA: TGTGCCAGCAGCGTAGGACAGGGGGCATTGAATGAGCAGTTCTTC. This sequence encodes CASSVGQGALNEQFF.

The chain employs TRBV19 and TRBJ2-7; maybe TRBD2 (5 bases). V was cut by 5 bases and J by 0 bases, with 14 bases left in between. The CDR3 is 15 residues long. From germline, CDR1 is LNHDA and CDR2 SQIVND (reference sequence). The CDR3 nucleotides read TGTGCCAGTAGTTTTGGGCTAGCAACCTCCTACGAGCAGTACTTC. It translates to CASSFGLATSYEQYF. The full variable domain, with the rest looked up from reference TRBV19 and TRBJ2-7, is DGGITQSPKYLFRKEGQNVTLSCEQNLNHDAMYWYRQDPGQGLRLIYYSQIVNDFQKGDIAEGYSVSREKKESFPLTVTSAQKNPTAFYLCASSFGLATSYEQYFGPGTRLTVT.

This chain uses TRBV19 with TRBJ2-7; tentative D call: TRBD1 (5 bases). V shed 10 bases and J shed 3 bases, with 10 bases lying between them. Germline values: CDR1 LNHDA, CDR2 SQIVND (reference sequence). This CDR3 has 11 residues. CDR3 sequence reads: CATRQFYEQYF. The CDR3 DNA sequence: TGTGCCACCAGACAGTTCTACGAGCAGTACTTC.

This sequence joins TRBV9 and TRBJ2-2, with 8 bases fitting TRBD1. Losses at the gene ends were 2 bases for V and 3 bases for J; bases not matched to a gene: 6. Germline CDR1 reads SGDLS; CDR2 reads YYNGEE. The CDR3 covers 16 residues. The chain's CDR3 is CASSVTGTGYTGELFF. The CDR3 nucleotides are TGTGCCAGCAGCGTTACCGGGACAGGATACACCGGGGAGCTGTTTTTT.

The chain carries TRBV9 and TRBJ2-1; TRBD2 aligns across 9 bases. With 0 bases clipped from V and 3 bases from J, the junction kept 7 bases outside the gene matches. CDR1 is SGDLS, CDR2 YYNGEE, per germline. The CDR3 is 17 residues long. In nucleotides, the CDR3 is TGTGCCAGCAGCGTAGGTGTAGCGGGGGTATACTACAATGAGCAGTTCTTC. It translates to CASSVGVAGVYYNEQFF.

This clone was recorded only once. The rearrangement links TRBV19 to TRBJ2-3; D is perhaps TRBD1 (5 bases). The CDR3 covers 14 residues. V was clipped by 7 bases and J by 3 bases, with 14 bases between them. Per the germline V gene, CDR1 is LNHDA and CDR2 is SQIVND (reference sequence). This CDR3 reads CASTDRGGTDTQYF. The CDR3 DNA is TGTGCCAGTACTGACAGAGGTGGTACAGATACGCAGTATTTT.

The rearrangement uses TRBV5-1 and TRBJ2-1; 8 bases map to TRBD1. CDR3 length: 14 amino acids. The trim removed 4 bases at V and 9 bases at J, leaving 9 bases unmatched. From germline, CDR1 is SGHRS and CDR2 YFSETQ. The CDR3 DNA sequence: TGCGCCAGCAGCCCCGCCCAGGGGGCCAGTGAGCAGTTCTTC. Translating gives CASSPAQGASEQFF.

The J gene is TRBJ2-7, the V gene TRBV29-1; TRBD2 aligns across 11 bases. The germline V gene has CDR1 SQVTM and CDR2 ANQGSEA. J lost 3 bases, V lost 5 bases, and 0 bases had no gene match. The CDR3 sequence is 12 residues long. CDR3 sequence reads: CSVTSGSYEQYF. CDR3 nucleotides: TGCAGCGTTACTAGCGGGAGCTACGAGCAGTACTTC.

J is TRBJ2-7 and V is TRBV5-1, with 9 positions matching TRBD1. Germline values: CDR1 SGHRS, CDR2 YFSETQ. The CDR3 has 15 amino acids. The V and J ends lost 3 bases and 3 bases, in that order; junction bases with no gene match: 7. CDR3 in amino acids: CASSSGDRVDYEQYF. The CDR3 region has the DNA TGCGCCAGCAGCTCGGGGGACAGGGTGGACTACGAGCAGTACTTC.

This chain connects TRBV14 to TRBJ2-7; no clear D gene. The germline CDR1 and CDR2 sequences are SGHDN and FVKESK. V lost 4 bases and J 2 bases, leaving 9 bases between the germline ends. The CDR3 sequence is 13 residues long. The CDR3, as DNA: TGTGCCAGCAGCCGTCTATTCACCTACGAGCAGTACTTC. Amino acids: CASSRLFTYEQYF.

This chain uses TRBV5-1 with TRBJ2-3; 11 bases match TRBD1. With 7 bases clipped from V and 6 bases from J, the junction kept 7 bases outside the gene matches. The CDR3 is made up of 14 amino acids. CDR1 is SGHRS and CDR2 is YFSETQ in the germline V gene. This CDR3 is CASFRDRGTDTQYF. CDR3 bases: TGCGCCAGCTTCCGGGACAGGGGGACCGATACGCAGTATTTT. Combining the CDR3 with reference TRBV5-1 and TRBJ2-3 gives the whole variable domain KAGVTQTPRYLIKTRGQQVTLSCSPISGHRSVSWYQQTPGQGLQFLFEYFSETQRNKGNFPGRFSGRQFSNSRSEMNVSTLELGDSALYLCASFRDRGTDTQYFGPGTRLTVL.

The chain carries TRBV14 and TRBJ2-2, with 10 bases aligning to TRBD1. V was pared by 5 bases and J by 6 bases, with 9 bases of the junction left unmatched. The germline gives CDR1 SGHDN, CDR2 FVKESK. CDR3 length equals 16 residues. The CDR3 bases are TGTGCCAGCAGCTTACGGACAGGGGGAATGTCCGGGGAGCTGTTTTTT. Residues: CASSLRTGGMSGELFF.

The chain carries TRBV5-6 and TRBJ2-1, with 8 bases that match TRBD1. The CDR3 runs to 16 residues. Germline loops: CDR1 SGHDT, CDR2 YYEEEE. V was pared by 4 bases and J by 7 bases, with 13 bases of the junction left unmatched. The chain's CDR3 is CASSPRRLRQGNEQFF. CDR3 coding DNA: TGTGCCAGCAGCCCGCGGCGATTGAGACAGGGGAATGAGCAGTTCTTC.

V is TRBV29-1 and J is TRBJ2-2; 8 bases fit TRBD2. Per the germline V gene, CDR1 is SQVTM and CDR2 is ANQGSEA. The CDR3 has 13 residues. The CDR3 is CSRGSGGAGELFF. The CDR3 DNA reads as TGCAGTCGTGGCTCCGGGGGGGCGGGGGAGCTGTTTTTT.

The chain has TRBV19 and TRBJ2-7, with 11 positions matching TRBD2. Germline loops: CDR1 LNHDA, CDR2 SQIVND (reference sequence). The J segment lost 6 bases and the V segment lost 3 bases, leaving 13 bases of the junction unmatched. This CDR3 spans 17 amino acids. The CDR3 protein is CASSILLAGVQGAEQYF. In DNA form, the CDR3 reads TGTGCCAGTAGTATCCTACTAGCGGGAGTTCAGGGGGCCGAGCAGTACTTC.

The CDR3: CASSLTAGTDTQYF. The DNA of the CDR3 is TGTGCCAGCAGCTTAACTGCGGGGACAGATACGCAGTATTTT. The chain has TRBV7-3 and TRBJ2-3, with a tentative D call TRBD2 (6 bases). The CDR3 has 14 amino acids. Trimming removed 0 bases from V and 3 bases from J, with 7 bases in between. Germline-derived CDR1 and CDR2 are SGHTA and FQGTGA.

This chain connects TRBV5-1 to TRBJ2-5, with a tentative D call TRBD1 (5 bases). V lost 7 bases to trimming and J lost 4 bases, with 14 bases between them. This CDR3 is 13 amino acids long. CDR1 is SGHRS, CDR2 YFSETQ, per germline. CDR3 residues: CASEARVGETQYF. CDR3 nucleotide sequence: TGCGCCAGCGAAGCCAGGGTGGGAGAGACCCAGTACTTC.

This sequence joins TRBV9 and TRBJ1-5, with unresolved D. Trimming took off 0 bases at V and 5 bases at J, with 12 bases between the two ends. The V gene's germline CDR1 is SGDLS and CDR2 YYNGEE. The CDR3 contains 15 residues. As DNA, the CDR3 is TGTGCCAGCAGCGTAGGACTCGAGGGTGATCAGCCCCAGCATTTT. Translating gives CASSVGLEGDQPQHF. Drawing the rest from reference TRBV9 and TRBJ1-5, the complete variable domain is DSGVTQTPKHLITATGQRVTLRCSPRSGDLSVYWYQQSLDQGLQFLIQYYNGEERAKGNILERFSAQQFPDLHSELNLSSLELGDSALYFCASSVGLEGDQPQHFGDGTRLSIL.

This sequence joins TRBV5-1 and TRBJ1-2, with a possible D match to TRBD1 (5 bases). V gave up 4 bases and J gave up 2 bases, with 15 bases separating them. The CDR3 consists of 15 residues. CDR1 is SGHRS and CDR2 is YFSETQ in the germline V gene. The CDR3 nucleotides read TGCGCCAGCAGCGGTCAGGGCGCACCCAACTATGGCTACACCTTC. Its translation: CASSGQGAPNYGYTF.